Detailed here is one T cell receptor (beta chain). What it recognizes is unknown. This specimen comes from a study of OX40 agonist ivuxolimab in advanced cancers. Study overall: Patients got intravenous ivuxolimab at 0.01 to 10 mg/kg every 2 weeks. Dose-escalation patients were diagnosed with hepatocellular carcinoma, melanoma, renal cell cancer or head and neck cancer. Study-wide points: At 0.1 to 3.0 mg/kg and by week 6, clonal expansion occurred in CD4+ and CD8+ blood T cells.

The germline V gene has CDR1 SNHLY and CDR2 FYNNEI. The CDR3 is 13 residues long. The V end lost 6 bases, the J end lost 10 bases, and 16 bases lay between the germline ends. The protocol was immunoSEQ multiplex PCR, while the TCRdb copy is restricted to in-frame clones and leaves out a portion. In the table there are approximately 82,000 clones, 80% to 95% of which are singletons. The sequenced sample was CD4+ or CD8+ T cells sorted from blood, obtained in a trial of the OX40 agonist ivuxolimab. This clonotype originated in an adult with an advanced solid tumor such as melanoma, head and neck, liver or kidney cancer. This chain connects TRBV2 to TRBJ2-1; possible D gene TRBD2, 6 bases. The CDR3 loop is CASRAQSLAEQFF. CDR3 coding DNA: TGTGCCAGCAGGGCGCAATCCCTAGCGGAGCAGTTCTTC.